This T cell receptor (beta chain) was identified during a study of OX40 agonist ivuxolimab in advanced cancers. Whole-study context: Dosing consisted of intravenous ivuxolimab at 0.01 to 10 mg/kg every 2 weeks. Study results and caveats: At doses 0.1 to 3.0 mg/kg, CD4+ and CD8+ clones expanded.

Autoimmune disease history or systemic immunosuppression led to patient exclusion. Drawing of blood for sampling happened at baseline, at cycle 4 day 1, and at cycle 7 day 1. Trimming pared 5 bases from V and 4 bases from J, leaving 17 bases between. CDR3 size: 15 residues. The germline V gene has CDR1 MNHEY and CDR2 SMNVEV (reference sequence). With regard to this clone: Its cognate antigen is unknown.

This table comes from immunoSEQ multiplex PCR, and its TCRdb copy is limited to in-frame clones, with some not included. The table has 10,000 or so clones, about 85% seen once. This clonotype was obtained from an adult with an advanced solid tumor such as melanoma, head and neck, liver or kidney cancer. The specimen comprised CD4+ or CD8+ T cells sorted from blood, sampled in a trial of the OX40 agonist ivuxolimab. The V call is TRBV27, the J call TRBJ1-2; D is unclear. CDR3 coding DNA: TGTGCCAGCAGTCCAAGTGGGATTTCCGGCTATGGCTACACCTTC. Translating it yields CASSPSGISGYGYTF.